The source of this T cell receptor beta chain is a study of glioma-infiltrating T cells. Study-wide results and limits: Only very few CDR3 sequences appeared in both tissue and blood. Non-neoplastic patients had below-expected tissue-blood divergence, while all gliomas exceeded expectation.

Amplification of TCR alpha and beta CDR3 regions from RNA used iRepertoire nested multiplex PCR. Input was roughly 95-450 ng of tissue mRNA or PBMC total RNA. TCRdb re-analysed the multiplex PCR reads in MiXCR, keeping a single row per CDR3 protein. The sample has some 100,000 distinct CDR3 sequences, around a quarter seen once. This clonotype showed up many times. Antigen specificity is unknown. Germline V CDR1 and CDR2: MNHEY, SMNVEV (reference sequence). The CDR3 has 15 amino acids. Trimming shortened V by 6 bases and J by 2 bases, and 14 bases separated the two germline ends. This chain uses TRBV27 with TRBJ1-5; no clear D. The source is a human donor with low-grade glioma or glioblastoma, undergoing nonglioma brain surgery, or in good health (not recorded which). The sequenced sample was glioma tissue, nonneoplastic brain tissue, or PBMCs (not recorded which). Here the CDR3 reads CASRPLDTGNQPQHF. The CDR3 coding sequence is TGTGCCAGCAGGCCTCTCGACACCGGCAATCAGCCCCAGCATTTT.